Detailed here is one TCR beta chain. The antigen is not known. The sample originates from a study of immune evolution from preneoplasia to lung adenocarcinoma. Here immunoSEQ multiplex PCR was the method, and the copy in TCRdb shows in-frame clones only, minus some. In the table there are tens of thousands of clones, 70% to 80% of which are singletons. Germline V gene sequence: CDR1 SGHDN, CDR2 FVKESK. The V end was cut by 1 base, the J end by 6 bases, with 8 bases between. The CDR3 covers 13 residues. Two lung cancer pathologists independently confirmed each histologic diagnosis. Nucleic acids came from premalignant or tumor cells enriched by macro-dissection. Overall study findings and caveats: From normal lung to invasive adenocarcinoma, top clone frequencies appeared to decrease.

The source is a person in their 60s with lung adenocarcinoma. The V and J genes are TRBV14 and TRBJ2-3; D gene uncertain. Input material: FFPE invasive lung adenocarcinoma tissue. The chain's CDR3 is CASSQGRFDTQYF. Here the CDR3 DNA reads TGTGCCAGCAGCCAAGGACGATTCGATACGCAGTATTTT.